What follows describes a single T cell receptor (beta chain). The antigen is not known. PCR involved 60 Vbeta and 13 Jbeta primers. Here immunoSEQ multiplex PCR was the method, and the copy in TCRdb shows in-frame clones only, minus some. The sample consists of fewer than 150,000 clones, under 90% of them appearing once. The entry originates in a study of cytomegalovirus exposure and HLA in healthy donors. Study-wide background: Inside one of the first data releases sat around 86 million unique TCRs taken from HLA-typed donors. Regarding the study as a whole: Most TCR beta V segments were productive about 90% or about 30% of the time in an earlier analysis. What was likely a sequencing artifact was a cluster of highly shared sequence variants.

Germline CDR1 SNHLY, CDR2 FYNNEI. V was clipped by 7 bases and J by 8 bases; unmatched bases: 14. The CDR3 sequence is 15 residues long. The receptor comes from a female donor in good health and CMV-seropositive. The chain has TRBV2 and TRBJ2-1; 7 bases align to TRBD1. Sequenced material: PBMCs. The chain's CDR3 is CASNRLDRPGDEQFF. The CDR3 nucleotides are TGTGCCAGCAATCGATTGGACAGGCCCGGTGATGAGCAGTTCTTC.